This TCR beta chain was captured by sequencing in a study of shared clonotypes between healthy human individuals. The data were produced by immunoSEQ multiplex PCR, yet TCRdb's version contains in-frame clones alone and is incomplete. This table has 1.6 million or so clones, about 98.5% appearing once. The germline V gene has CDR1 SGHNT and CDR2 YYREEE (reference sequence). CDR3 length equals 16 residues. V lost 3 bases, J lost 1 base, and 15 bases lay in between. The gene calls are TRBV5-4 and TRBJ2-3; D is undetermined. This receptor was taken from a man aged 25-45 years in good health. The sample consisted of naive CD4+ T cells sorted from blood. Noted subset: CD45RA+ positively selected. The CDR3 DNA reads as TGTGCCAGCAGCTCAAAAGCGAGATTGGGCACAGATACGCAGTATTTT. It codes for CASSSKARLGTDTQYF.